The rows below give T cell receptor beta chains drawn from one sample of a study of shared clonotypes between healthy human individuals. Repertoires were generated with immunoSEQ multiplex PCR, while TCRdb's copy carries only in-frame clones and drops some. The table has 850,000 to 1,200,000 clones, more than 60% seen once. Sequenced input: memory CD4+ T cells sorted from blood. The receptors here all came from a young man in good health. CDR3s include the opening cysteine and the closing phenylalanine or tryptophan. Fields, in order: V gene, J gene, D gene, clone size, CDR3 DNA, CDR3 protein. The D gene is left open where the match is weak. Where a row states a size, it is once, few, many or the class of an expanded clone; other rows omit it.

v_gene: TRBV6-1; j_gene: TRBJ2-3; d_gene: TRBD2; abundance: -; CDR3nt: TGTGCCAGCAGCGGCGGGAGGGCCGCAGATACGCAGTATTTT; CDR3aa: CASSGGRAADTQYF
v_gene: TRBV29-1; j_gene: TRBJ1-5; d_gene: -; abundance: -; CDR3nt: TGCAGCGTTAGTCGGGGGAATAGCAATCAGCCCCAGCATTTT; CDR3aa: CSVSRGNSNQPQHF
v_gene: TRBV7-9; j_gene: TRBJ1-6; d_gene: TRBD1; abundance: -; CDR3nt: TGTGCCAGCAGCCGAGGCTGGACAGGGGGAAATTCACCCCTCCACTTT; CDR3aa: CASSRGWTGGNSPLHF
v_gene: TRBV6-6; j_gene: TRBJ2-2; d_gene: -; abundance: once; CDR3nt: TGTGCCAGCAGCTCTCGCACCGGGGAGCTGTTTTTT; CDR3aa: CASSSRTGELFF
v_gene: TRBV19; j_gene: TRBJ1-2; d_gene: -; abundance: once; CDR3nt: TGTGCCAGTCGAAGGGGGATGGACAGAAACTATGGCTACACCTTC; CDR3aa: CASRRGMDRNYGYTF
v_gene: TRBV5-1; j_gene: TRBJ2-5; d_gene: -; abundance: -; CDR3nt: TGCGCCAGCAGCTTGGACTCCCGCGGAGAGACCCAGTACTTC; CDR3aa: CASSLDSRGETQYF
v_gene: TRBV5-1; j_gene: TRBJ2-7; d_gene: -; abundance: -; CDR3nt: TGCGCCAGCAGCTTGGCTGAGTGGACCTCCTACGAGCAGTACTTC; CDR3aa: CASSLAEWTSYEQYF
v_gene: TRBV7-9; j_gene: TRBJ2-5; d_gene: -; abundance: many; CDR3nt: TGTGCCAGCAGCTTAGATCAGGGCGGGACCCAGTACTTC; CDR3aa: CASSLDQGGTQYF
v_gene: TRBV19; j_gene: TRBJ1-1; d_gene: TRBD1; abundance: few; CDR3nt: TGTGCCAGTAGTATCCGACAGGGGGGTATGAACACTGAAGCTTTCTTT; CDR3aa: CASSIRQGGMNTEAFF
v_gene: TRBV5-8; j_gene: TRBJ2-7; d_gene: -; abundance: -; CDR3nt: TGTGCCAGCAGCTTGGCCGGGGGGCCGTACGAGCAGTACTTC; CDR3aa: CASSLAGGPYEQYF
v_gene: TRBV5-5; j_gene: TRBJ2-1; d_gene: -; abundance: -; CDR3nt: TGTGCCAGCAGCTTGGCCTCGGGACCTACGGGGAATGAGCAGTTCTTC; CDR3aa: CASSLASGPTGNEQFF
v_gene: TRBV2; j_gene: TRBJ1-2; d_gene: TRBD1; abundance: once; CDR3nt: TGTGCCAGCAGAGACAGGGTTTTCTATGGCTACACCTTC; CDR3aa: CASRDRVFYGYTF
v_gene: TRBV29-1; j_gene: TRBJ2-2; d_gene: -; abundance: -; CDR3nt: TGCAGCGCCCAAATAGATCGGGGGCAAGTCGGCGGGGAGCTGTTTTTT; CDR3aa: CSAQIDRGQVGGELFF
v_gene: TRBV5-1; j_gene: TRBJ2-1; d_gene: TRBD2; abundance: -; CDR3nt: TGCGCCAGCAGCTTGGTAGCGGGAGTAGCCTACAATGAGCAGTTCTTC; CDR3aa: CASSLVAGVAYNEQFF
v_gene: TRBV11-2; j_gene: TRBJ2-5; d_gene: -; abundance: -; CDR3nt: TGTGCCAGCAGCCCGAACGGGGTAGAGACCCAGTACTTC; CDR3aa: CASSPNGVETQYF
v_gene: TRBV7-8; j_gene: TRBJ1-2; d_gene: -; abundance: once; CDR3nt: TGTGCCAGCAGCTTAACCGACAGAAACTATGGCTACACCTTC; CDR3aa: CASSLTDRNYGYTF
v_gene: TRBV28; j_gene: TRBJ2-5; d_gene: TRBD1; abundance: -; CDR3nt: TGTGCCAGCAGTCCCCCAGGGGGCCAAGAGACCCAGTACTTC; CDR3aa: CASSPPGGQETQYF
v_gene: TRBV30; j_gene: TRBJ2-5; d_gene: TRBD2; abundance: once; CDR3nt: TGTGCCTGGAGGAGCGGGGTAAGCCAAGAGACCCAGTACTTC; CDR3aa: CAWRSGVSQETQYF
v_gene: TRBV7-9; j_gene: TRBJ2-7; d_gene: -; abundance: -; CDR3nt: TGTGCCAGCAGCCCAAACTACGACGAGCAGTACTTC; CDR3aa: CASSPNYDEQYF
v_gene: TRBV7-2; j_gene: TRBJ1-2; d_gene: TRBD1; abundance: -; CDR3nt: TGTGCCAGCAGCTTAGGGACAGGGCTTGGCTACACCTTC; CDR3aa: CASSLGTGLGYTF
v_gene: TRBV2; j_gene: TRBJ2-2; d_gene: -; abundance: -; CDR3nt: TGTGCCAGCAGAGTAAAATCCCAGACAGGCACCGGGGAGCTGTTTTTT; CDR3aa: CASRVKSQTGTGELFF
v_gene: TRBV19; j_gene: TRBJ1-1; d_gene: -; abundance: -; CDR3nt: TGTGCCACCTCGTTGGGGAGGAACACTGAAGCTTTCTTT; CDR3aa: CATSLGRNTEAFF
v_gene: TRBV10-3; j_gene: TRBJ2-3; d_gene: TRBD2; abundance: -; CDR3nt: TGTGCCATCAGCCTACTCGGACTAGCCGGGACAGATACGCAGTATTTT; CDR3aa: CAISLLGLAGTDTQYF
v_gene: TRBV2; j_gene: TRBJ1-1; d_gene: -; abundance: few; CDR3nt: TGTGCCAGCAGTTTGCAGGGGAATGAAGCTTTCTTT; CDR3aa: CASSLQGNEAFF
v_gene: TRBV4-1; j_gene: TRBJ1-5; d_gene: -; abundance: -; CDR3nt: TGCGCCAGCAGCCAAGGACAGGACCCAGGGGTTAGGCCCCAGCATTTT; CDR3aa: CASSQGQDPGVRPQHF
v_gene: TRBV7-8; j_gene: TRBJ1-5; d_gene: -; abundance: -; CDR3nt: TGTGCCAGCAGCTTCCTGGGGCAACAGCCCCAGCATTTT; CDR3aa: CASSFLGQQPQHF
v_gene: TRBV4-1; j_gene: TRBJ2-1; d_gene: TRBD2; abundance: -; CDR3nt: TGCGCCAGCAGCCAAGGCCAGGGACTAGCGGCTCCCTACAATGAGCAGTTCTTC; CDR3aa: CASSQGQGLAAPYNEQFF